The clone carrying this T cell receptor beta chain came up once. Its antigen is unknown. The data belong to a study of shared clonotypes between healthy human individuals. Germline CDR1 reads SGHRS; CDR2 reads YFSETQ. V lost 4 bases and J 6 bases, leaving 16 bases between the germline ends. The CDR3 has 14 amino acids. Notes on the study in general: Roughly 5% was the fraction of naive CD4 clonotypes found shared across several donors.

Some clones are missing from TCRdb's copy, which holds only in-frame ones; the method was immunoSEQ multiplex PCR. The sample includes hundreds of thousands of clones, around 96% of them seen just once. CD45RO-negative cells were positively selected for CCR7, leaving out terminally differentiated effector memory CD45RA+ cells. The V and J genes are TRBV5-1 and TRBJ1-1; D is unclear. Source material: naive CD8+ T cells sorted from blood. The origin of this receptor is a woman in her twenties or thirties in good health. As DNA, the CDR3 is TGCGCCAGCAGCGCCGAACCGGGCGGCCCTGAAGCTTTCTTT. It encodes CASSAEPGGPEAFF.